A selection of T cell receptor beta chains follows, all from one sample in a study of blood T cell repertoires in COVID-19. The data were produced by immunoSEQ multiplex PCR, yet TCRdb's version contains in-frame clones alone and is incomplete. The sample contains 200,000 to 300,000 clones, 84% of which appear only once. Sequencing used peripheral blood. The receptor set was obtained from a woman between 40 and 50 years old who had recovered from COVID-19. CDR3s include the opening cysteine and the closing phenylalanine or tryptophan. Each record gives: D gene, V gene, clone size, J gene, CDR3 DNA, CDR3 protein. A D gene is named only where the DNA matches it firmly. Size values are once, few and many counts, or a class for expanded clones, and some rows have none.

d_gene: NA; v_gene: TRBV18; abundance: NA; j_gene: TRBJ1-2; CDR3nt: TGTGCCAGCTCACCGGGGGGGTCTTCTGGCTACACCTTC; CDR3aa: CASSPGGSSGYTF
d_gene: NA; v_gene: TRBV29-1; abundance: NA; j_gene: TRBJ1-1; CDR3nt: TGCAGCGTTGAAGATCGAAGAAGTTTTACAGAAGCTTTCTTT; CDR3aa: CSVEDRRSFTEAFF
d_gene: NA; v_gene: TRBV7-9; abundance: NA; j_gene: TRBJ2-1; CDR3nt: TGTGCCAGCAGCTTAGTAGGGGCCTCCTACAATGAGCAGTTCTTC; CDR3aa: CASSLVGASYNEQFF
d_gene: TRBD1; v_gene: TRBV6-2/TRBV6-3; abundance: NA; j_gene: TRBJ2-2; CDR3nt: TGTGCCAGCAGTTACGACAGGGGGAACACCGGGGAGCTGTTTTTT; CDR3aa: CASSYDRGNTGELFF
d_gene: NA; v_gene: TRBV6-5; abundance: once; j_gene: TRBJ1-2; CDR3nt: TGTGCCAGCGCGCGGCAACGTACTAACTATGGCTACACCTTC; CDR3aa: CASARQRTNYGYTF
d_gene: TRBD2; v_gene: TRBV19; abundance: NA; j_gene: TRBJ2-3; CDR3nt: TGTGCCAGTAGCTCTTCTAGCGGGGGCACAGATACGCAGTATTTT; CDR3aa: CASSSSSGGTDTQYF
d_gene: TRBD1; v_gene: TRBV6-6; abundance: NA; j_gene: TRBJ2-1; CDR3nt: TGTGCCAGCAGATCCCGGACAGGGCCCATGAACAATGAGCAGTTCTTC; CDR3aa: CASRSRTGPMNNEQFF
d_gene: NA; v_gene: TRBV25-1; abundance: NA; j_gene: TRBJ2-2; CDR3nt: TGTGCCAGCAGTGAATGGAGTAGCGGAGGGACCGGGGAGCTGTTTTTT; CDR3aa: CASSEWSSGGTGELFF
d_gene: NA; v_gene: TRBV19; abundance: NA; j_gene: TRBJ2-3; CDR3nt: TGTGCCAGTAGTAAGGGAGAAGGAGATACGCAGTATTTT; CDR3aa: CASSKGEGDTQYF
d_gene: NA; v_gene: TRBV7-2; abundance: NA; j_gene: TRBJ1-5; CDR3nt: TGTGCCAGCAGCTTTAACAGAAATCAGCCCCAGCATTTT; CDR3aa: CASSFNRNQPQHF
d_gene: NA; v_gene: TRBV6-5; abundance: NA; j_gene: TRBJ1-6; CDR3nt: TGTGCCAGCAGTTACAAGGCGACAGGAACGGTCTCACCCCTCCACTTT; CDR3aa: CASSYKATGTVSPLHF
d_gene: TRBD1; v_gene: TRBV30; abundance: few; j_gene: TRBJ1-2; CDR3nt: TGTGCCTGGAAATGGGACAGCTACTATGGCTACACCTTC; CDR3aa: CAWKWDSYYGYTF
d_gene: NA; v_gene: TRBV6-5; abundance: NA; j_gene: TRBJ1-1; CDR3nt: TGTGCCAGCAGTTACGGGGGGGGCATGAACACTGAAGCTTTCTTT; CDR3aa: CASSYGGGMNTEAFF
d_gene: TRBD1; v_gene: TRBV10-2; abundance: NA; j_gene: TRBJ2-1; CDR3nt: TGCGCCAGTCAACCCGGGACAGCCTACAATGAGCAGTTCTTC; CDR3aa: CASQPGTAYNEQFF